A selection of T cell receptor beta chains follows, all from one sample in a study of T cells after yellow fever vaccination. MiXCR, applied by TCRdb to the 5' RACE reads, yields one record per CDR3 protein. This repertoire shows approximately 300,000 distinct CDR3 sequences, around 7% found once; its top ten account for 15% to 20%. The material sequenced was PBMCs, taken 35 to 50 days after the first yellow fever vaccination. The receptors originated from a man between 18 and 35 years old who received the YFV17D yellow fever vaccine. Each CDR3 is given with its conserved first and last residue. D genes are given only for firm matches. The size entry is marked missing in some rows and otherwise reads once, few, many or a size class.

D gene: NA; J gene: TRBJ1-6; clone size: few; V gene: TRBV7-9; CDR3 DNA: TGTGCCAGCAGCTTAGCGCTGGAATATAATTCACCCCTCCACTTT; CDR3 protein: CASSLALEYNSPLHF
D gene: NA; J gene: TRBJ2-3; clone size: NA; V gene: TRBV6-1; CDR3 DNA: TGTGCCAGCAGTGCCCGACAGAAGTACACAGATACGCAGTATTTT; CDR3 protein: CASSARQKYTDTQYF
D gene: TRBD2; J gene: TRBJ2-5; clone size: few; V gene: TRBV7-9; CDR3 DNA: TGTGCCAGCAGCATCCCACAAGCGGGGGGGACTTTTGAGACCCAGTACTTC; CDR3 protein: CASSIPQAGGTFETQYF
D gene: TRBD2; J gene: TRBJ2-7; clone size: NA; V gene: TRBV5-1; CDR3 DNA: TGCGCCAGCAGCTTGTCAGAGACTAGCGGGGGCTACGAGCAGTACTTC; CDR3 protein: CASSLSETSGGYEQYF
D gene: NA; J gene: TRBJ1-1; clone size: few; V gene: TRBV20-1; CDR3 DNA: TGCAGTGCTAGAGGAGGGTCTGGGGACACTGAAGCTTTCTTT; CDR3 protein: CSARGGSGDTEAFF
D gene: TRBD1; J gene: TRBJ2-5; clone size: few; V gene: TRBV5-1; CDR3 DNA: TGCGCCAGCAGCCTAAGGGGGCGCCAAGAGACCCAGTACTTC; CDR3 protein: CASSLRGRQETQYF
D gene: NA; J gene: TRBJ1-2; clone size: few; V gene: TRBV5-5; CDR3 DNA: TGTGCCAGCAGCTTTACGTGGGGGCACTATGGCTACACCTTC; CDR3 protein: CASSFTWGHYGYTF
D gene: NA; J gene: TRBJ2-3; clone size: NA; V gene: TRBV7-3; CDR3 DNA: TGTGCCAGCAGCTTGGCTAGGTCTAGCACAGATACGCAGTATTTT; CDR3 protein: CASSLARSSTDTQYF
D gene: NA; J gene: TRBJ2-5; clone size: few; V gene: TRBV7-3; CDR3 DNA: TGTGCCAGCAGCTTAGGGGTGGCGGGATGGGAGACCCAGTACTTC; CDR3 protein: CASSLGVAGWETQYF
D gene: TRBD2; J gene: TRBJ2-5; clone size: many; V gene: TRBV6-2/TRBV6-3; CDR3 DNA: TGTGCCAGCAGTTACTCCGTTGGACTAGCGGGGGAAAGGAGGGAGACCCAGTACTTC; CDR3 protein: CASSYSVGLAGERRETQYF
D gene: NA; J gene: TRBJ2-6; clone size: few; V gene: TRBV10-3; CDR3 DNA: TGTGCCTCGACCCCCGGGACCGAGATGAAAGGTGGGGCCAACGTCCTGACTTTC; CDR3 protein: CASTPGTEMKGGANVLTF
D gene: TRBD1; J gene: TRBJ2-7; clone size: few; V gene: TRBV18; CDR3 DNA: TGTGCCAGCTCACCATCCGGGACAGGGAACGAGCAGTACTTC; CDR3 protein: CASSPSGTGNEQYF
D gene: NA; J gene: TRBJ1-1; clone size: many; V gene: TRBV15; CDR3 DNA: TGTGCCACCAGCAGGATCATGAACACTGAAGCTTTCTTT; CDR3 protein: CATSRIMNTEAFF
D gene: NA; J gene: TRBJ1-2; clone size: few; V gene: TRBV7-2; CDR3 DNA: TGTGCCAGCAGCTTAGACCCGGCGGCGCAACATGGCTACACCTTC; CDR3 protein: CASSLDPAAQHGYTF
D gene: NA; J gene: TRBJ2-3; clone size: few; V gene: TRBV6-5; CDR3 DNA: TGTGCCAGCAGTTACTCGGTTTGGGGGGCTAGCACAGATACGCAGTATTTT; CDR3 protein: CASSYSVWGASTDTQYF
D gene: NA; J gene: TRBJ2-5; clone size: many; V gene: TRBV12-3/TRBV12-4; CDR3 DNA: TGTGCCAGCAGTTTTGGCGAGGCAATGGGGGAAAAGACCCAGTACTTC; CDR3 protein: CASSFGEAMGEKTQYF
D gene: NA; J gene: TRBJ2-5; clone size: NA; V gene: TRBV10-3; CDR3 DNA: TGTGCCATCAGTGGCTTCGGCAGGGCGGGAGAGACCCAGTACTTC; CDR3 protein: CAISGFGRAGETQYF
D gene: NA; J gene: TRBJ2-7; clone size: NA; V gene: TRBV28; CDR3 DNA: TGTGCCAGCAGACTAGCCCGGGACAGCCTCTACGAGCAGTACTTC; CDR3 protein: CASRLARDSLYEQYF
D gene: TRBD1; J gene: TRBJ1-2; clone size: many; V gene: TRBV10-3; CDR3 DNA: TGTGCCATCAGAGCCCCGGGACAGTCTCCCGGTGGCTACACCTTC; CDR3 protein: CAIRAPGQSPGGYTF
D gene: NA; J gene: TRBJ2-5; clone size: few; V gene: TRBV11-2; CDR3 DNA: TGTGCCAGCAGGACAGGAGGGGGAGAGACCCAGTACTTC; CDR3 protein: CASRTGGGETQYF
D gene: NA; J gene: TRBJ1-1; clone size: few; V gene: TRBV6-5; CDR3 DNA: TGTGCCAGCAGTTACGGGACACGCTCTGAAGCTTTCTTT; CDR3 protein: CASSYGTRSEAFF
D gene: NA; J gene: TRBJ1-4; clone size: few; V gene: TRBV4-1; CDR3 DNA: TGCGCCAGCAGCCAAGATCTATGGGGGGCTCCTAATGAAAAACTGTTTTTT; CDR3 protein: CASSQDLWGAPNEKLFF
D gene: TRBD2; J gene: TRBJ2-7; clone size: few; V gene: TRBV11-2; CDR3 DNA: TGTGCCAGCAGCCGGACTAGCGGGGCAGTCTCCTACGAGCAGTACTTC; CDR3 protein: CASSRTSGAVSYEQYF
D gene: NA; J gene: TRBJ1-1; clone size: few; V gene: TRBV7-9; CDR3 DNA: TGTGCCAGCAGCTCTAAGACAGGACCCGAAGCTTTCTTT; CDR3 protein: CASSSKTGPEAFF
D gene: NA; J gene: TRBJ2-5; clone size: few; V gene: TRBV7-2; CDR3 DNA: TGTGCCAGCAGCTTAAACTTCGGCGGGCAAGAGACCCAGTACTTC; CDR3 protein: CASSLNFGGQETQYF
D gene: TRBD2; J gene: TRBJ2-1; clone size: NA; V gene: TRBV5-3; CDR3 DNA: TGTGCCAGAAGCCGCCTCCCCAGCGGGGGGGGGAATGAGCAGTTCTTC; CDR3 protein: CARSRLPSGGGNEQFF
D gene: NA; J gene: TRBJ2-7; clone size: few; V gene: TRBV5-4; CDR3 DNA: TGTGCCAGCAGCTTGGATCCGGGCTACGAGCAGTACTTC; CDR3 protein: CASSLDPGYEQYF
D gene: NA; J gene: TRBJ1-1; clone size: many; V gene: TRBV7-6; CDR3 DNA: TGTGCCAGCAGCTCCCAGGAGAACACTGAAGCTTTCTTT; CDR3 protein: CASSSQENTEAFF
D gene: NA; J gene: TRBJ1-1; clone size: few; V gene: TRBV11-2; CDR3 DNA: TGTGCCAGCAGCTCGGCGGCCTATAACCAGAAAGCTTTCTTT; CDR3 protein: CASSSAAYNQKAFF
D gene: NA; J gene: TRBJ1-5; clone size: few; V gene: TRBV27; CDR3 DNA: TGTGCCAGCAGCCAAAAAGGGGGTGTTGGCAATCAGCCCCAGCATTTT; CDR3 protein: CASSQKGGVGNQPQHF
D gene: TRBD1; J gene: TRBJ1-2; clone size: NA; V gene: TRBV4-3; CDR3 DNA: TGCGCCAGCAGCCAAGATTTTGGGCAGGGGGCGGGAGGCTACACCTTC; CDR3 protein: CASSQDFGQGAGGYTF
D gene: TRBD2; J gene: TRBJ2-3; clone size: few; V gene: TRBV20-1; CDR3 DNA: TGCAGTGCTAGAGGTGGAAGCGGGGGGCCCACGGGGACAGATACGCAGTATTTT; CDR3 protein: CSARGGSGGPTGTDTQYF
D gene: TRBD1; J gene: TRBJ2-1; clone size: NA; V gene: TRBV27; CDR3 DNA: TGTACCAGCAGTCCCTACAGGGGAAAAAGGTCCTACAATGAGCAGTTCTTC; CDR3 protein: CTSSPYRGKRSYNEQFF
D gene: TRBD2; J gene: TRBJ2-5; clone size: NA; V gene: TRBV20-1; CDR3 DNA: TGCAGTGCCTCCTACCTGGGGGGGGAGACCCAGTACTTC; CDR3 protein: CSASYLGGETQYF
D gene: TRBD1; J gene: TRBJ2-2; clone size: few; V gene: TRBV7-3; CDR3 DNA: TGTGCCAGCAGCCTTACGGGACAGGGGGCACGGACCGGGGAGCTGTTTTTT; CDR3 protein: CASSLTGQGARTGELFF
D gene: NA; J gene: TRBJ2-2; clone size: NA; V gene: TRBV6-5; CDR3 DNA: TGTGCCAGCAGTTACTCGATGGTAAACACCGGGGAGCTGTTTTTT; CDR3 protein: CASSYSMVNTGELFF
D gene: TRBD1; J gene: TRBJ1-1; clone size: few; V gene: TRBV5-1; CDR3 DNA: TGCGCCAGCAGCCACGGGACAGGGGGGACTGAAGCTTTCTTT; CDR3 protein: CASSHGTGGTEAFF
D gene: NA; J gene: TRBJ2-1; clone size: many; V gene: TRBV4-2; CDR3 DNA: TGTGCCAGCAGCAGGGGGGAGGGTTACAATGAGCAGTTCTTC; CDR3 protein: CASSRGEGYNEQFF
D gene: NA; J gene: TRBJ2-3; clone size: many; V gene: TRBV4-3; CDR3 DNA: TGCGCCAGCAGCCAGATGAGGTGGGGGACGCAGTATTTT; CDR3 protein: CASSQMRWGTQYF
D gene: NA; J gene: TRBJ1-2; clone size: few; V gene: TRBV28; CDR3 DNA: TGTGCCAGCAGTTTGGGGACGGCTTCTAACTATGGCTACACCTTC; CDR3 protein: CASSLGTASNYGYTF
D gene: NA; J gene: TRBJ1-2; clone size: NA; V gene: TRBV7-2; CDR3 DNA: TGTGCCAGCAGCTTAGCACCGACGGACTATGGCTACACCTTC; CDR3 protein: CASSLAPTDYGYTF